The next 27 T cell receptor beta chains were all read from a single sample in a study of OX40 agonist ivuxolimab in advanced cancers. Clones were sequenced by immunoSEQ multiplex PCR, and TCRdb holds only the in-frame ones, with some missing. Among roughly 40,000 clones listed, 75% to 90% were seen once. The sample here was CD4+ or CD8+ T cells sorted from blood, taken in a trial of the OX40 agonist ivuxolimab. These receptor sequences come from an adult with an advanced solid tumor such as melanoma, head and neck, liver or kidney cancer.

The CDR3: CASSVGGGDAEQYF. The CDR3 nucleotides read TGTGCCAGCAGCGTAGGCGGCGGGGACGCCGAGCAGTACTTC. This rearrangement joins TRBV9 to TRBJ2-7; TRBD2 is a possible D gene (6 bases). The CDR3 is 14 residues long. V gave up 0 bases and J gave up 6 bases, with 13 bases separating them. In germline, CDR1 is SGDLS, CDR2 YYNGEE.

The chain uses TRBV19 and TRBJ1-2; D gene unclear. This CDR3 is built from 14 residues. The germline V gene encodes CDR1 LNHDA and CDR2 SQIVND (reference sequence). V lost 5 bases, J lost 4 bases, and 14 bases lay in between. DNA of the CDR3: TGTGCCAGTAGTCCCCAGACTCGCGGCTATGGCTACACCTTC. It encodes CASSPQTRGYGYTF.

This clone was found once. J is TRBJ2-4 and V is TRBV7-3; 7 bases are shared with TRBD1. The V gene end was trimmed by 4 bases and the J gene end by 6 bases; junction bases not matched to a gene: 6. The CDR3 covers 14 residues. Germline V gene data show CDR1 as SGHTA and CDR2 as FQGTGA. The CDR3 DNA sequence: TGTGCCAGCAGCTATGGGGACAGCCGAAACATTCAGTACTTC. Translated, it gives CASSYGDSRNIQYF.

This rearrangement joins TRBV19 to TRBJ2-7; D might be TRBD2 (6 bases). The CDR3 consists of 15 residues. V lost 3 bases and J 0 bases, leaving 12 bases between the germline ends. The germline gives CDR1 LNHDA, CDR2 SQIVND (reference sequence). CDR3 bases: TGTGCCAGTAGTATGGGCCGGGGGAACTCCTACGAGCAGTACTTC. It translates to CASSMGRGNSYEQYF.

Of note for this clone: The junction departs from germline at one end; a sequencing error may be responsible. The chain couples TRBV19 to TRBJ1-2, with TRBD1 as a possible D gene (5 bases). Germline CDR1 LNHDA, CDR2 SQIVND (reference sequence). The CDR3 loop spans 12 amino acids. For the CDR3, the DNA is TGTGCAAGTACGGAGACAGACTATGGCTACACCTTC. Translation gives CASTETDYGYTF.

In nucleotides, the CDR3 is TGTGCCAGCAGCTTGGCAGGGGGATCCTACGAGCAGTACTTC. Amino acid sequence: CASSLAGGSYEQYF. The V call is TRBV5-4, the J call TRBJ2-7, with TRBD1 matching over 7 bases. The V segment lost 0 bases and the J segment 1 base; nucleotides outside the gene matches: 1. In germline, CDR1 is SGHNT, CDR2 YYREEE (reference sequence). This CDR3 is 14 amino acids long. Supplemented by reference TRBV5-4 and TRBJ2-7, the full variable domain reads ETGVTQSPTHLIKTRGQQVTLRCSSQSGHNTVSWYQQALGQGPQFIFQYYREEENGRGNFPPRFSGLQFPNYSSELNVNALELDDSALYLCASSLAGGSYEQYFGPGTRLTVT.

This sequence joins TRBV19 and TRBJ2-1, with TRBD1 as a possible D gene (6 bases). CDR3 length: 19 residues. Germline V gives CDR1 LNHDA, CDR2 SQIVND (reference sequence). V gave up 4 bases and J gave up 0 bases, with 22 bases separating them. The CDR3 region is CASSTRDIQTPSSYNEQFF. The CDR3 DNA follows: TGTGCCAGTAGTACAAGGGACATCCAGACCCCTAGCTCCTACAATGAGCAGTTCTTC.

This chain uses TRBV2 with TRBJ2-5, with 10 positions matching TRBD2. V shed 0 bases and J 5 bases; nucleotides not matched to a gene: 3. Germline V gene lookup returns CDR1 SNHLY and CDR2 FYNNEI. The CDR3 length is 15 residues. DNA for the CDR3: TGTGCCAGCAGTGAAGCCTTAGCGGGGGGTGAGACCCAGTACTTC. Amino acid sequence: CASSEALAGGETQYF.

This chain links TRBV30 with TRBJ2-3, with TRBD2 matching 9 bases. This CDR3 is built from 14 residues. Trimming at V came to 3 bases and at J to 2 bases, leaving 3 bases not matched to a gene. The germline CDR1 and CDR2 sequences are GTSNPN and SVGIG (reference sequence). Here the CDR3 reads CAWSRGLATDTQYF. The DNA for the CDR3 is TGTGCCTGGAGCAGGGGACTAGCCACAGATACGCAGTATTTT.

The J gene is TRBJ1-3, the V gene TRBV2, with unresolved D. Per the germline V gene, CDR1 is SNHLY and CDR2 is FYNNEI. CDR3 length equals 15 residues. Trimming shortened V by 5 bases and J by 0 bases, and 11 bases separated the two germline ends. The CDR3 DNA sequence: TGTGCCAGCAGTCGATTACAGTTCTCTGGAAACACCATATATTTT. As protein: CASSRLQFSGNTIYF.

V is TRBV27 and J is TRBJ1-1, with TRBD1 matching over 7 bases. CDR3 length: 13 residues. V lost 8 bases to trimming and J lost 4 bases; unmatched junction nucleotides: 7. Germline V gene lookup returns CDR1 MNHEY and CDR2 SMNVEV (reference sequence). The CDR3 region is CASRRQGGTEAFF. In DNA form, the CDR3 reads TGTGCCAGCCGGCGACAGGGCGGCACTGAAGCTTTCTTT.

The chain carries TRBV6-6 and TRBJ1-5; D unclear. CDR3 size: 14 residues. Germline V CDR1 and CDR2: MNHNY, SVGAGI (reference sequence). V lost 5 bases, J lost 9 bases, and 17 bases lay in between. This CDR3 reads CASSPDLPSGPQHF. The CDR3 nucleotides read TGTGCCAGCAGTCCGGATCTACCTAGCGGGCCCCAGCATTTT.

The CDR3 here is CASSFSGPNNEQFF. Here the CDR3 DNA reads TGTGCCAGCAGCTTCTCGGGGCCTAACAATGAGCAGTTCTTC. This chain joins TRBV7-2 and TRBJ2-1; D tentatively fits TRBD1 or TRBD2 (5 bases each). The V and J ends lost 3 bases and 5 bases respectively, with 11 bases between them. CDR3 size: 14 residues. Looked up from germline, CDR1 is SGHTA and CDR2 is FQGNSA.

The V gene is TRBV9, the J gene TRBJ2-5, with 9 bases that match TRBD2. This CDR3 spans 15 amino acids. J gave up 3 bases and V 0 bases, and 3 bases lay outside the gene matches. CDR1 and CDR2 (germline): SGDLS, YYNGEE. The CDR3 reads CASSVGIAGEETQYF. The CDR3 coding sequence is TGTGCCAGCAGCGTAGGTATAGCGGGAGAAGAGACCCAGTACTTC.

CDR3 sequence: CASMVTSSRSDTQYF. For the CDR3, the DNA is TGTGCCAGTATGGTGACTAGCTCTAGATCGGATACGCAGTATTTT. This chain uses TRBV19 with TRBJ2-3; 7 nucleotides match TRBD2. The germline V gene encodes CDR1 LNHDA and CDR2 SQIVND (reference sequence). This CDR3 has 15 residues. V dropped 7 bases and J dropped 6; count of bases not matched to a gene: 13.

V gene TRBV30 combines with J gene TRBJ2-5; 7 nucleotides match TRBD1. The CDR3 is made up of 13 amino acids. Germline loops: CDR1 GTSNPN, CDR2 SVGIG (reference sequence). Trimming at V came to 6 bases and at J to 6 bases, leaving 10 bases not matched to a gene. CDR3 sequence: CACFRDSGKTQYF. The CDR3 DNA is TGTGCCTGCTTCAGGGACAGTGGGAAGACCCAGTACTTC.

This clone was seen only once. This chain connects TRBV9 to TRBJ2-7, with D possibly TRBD2 on 5 matching bases. There are 15 residues in the CDR3. Germline CDR1 SGDLS, CDR2 YYNGEE. V lost 0 bases and J 5 bases, leaving 15 bases between the germline ends. The CDR3 protein is CASSVEGRGVDEQYF. The CDR3, as DNA: TGTGCCAGCAGCGTAGAAGGTCGGGGTGTGGACGAGCAGTACTTC.

The sample holds one count of this clone. V and J are TRBV28 and TRBJ1-4; no definite D call. The CDR3 loop spans 14 amino acids. V dropped 7 bases and J dropped 4 bases, with 13 bases sitting between them. CDR1 MDHEN and CDR2 SYDVKM come from the germline V gene. The CDR3: CASTRPIHNEKLFF. The CDR3 region has the DNA TGTGCCAGCACCCGGCCAATTCATAATGAAAAACTGTTTTTT. The whole variable domain, filled in from reference TRBV28 and TRBJ1-4, reads DVKVTQSSRYLVKRTGEKVFLECVQDMDHENMFWYRQDPGLGLRLIYFSYDVKMKEKGDIPEGYSVSREKKERFSLILESASTNQTSMYLCASTRPIHNEKLFFGSGTQLSVL.

This chain joins TRBV7-9 and TRBJ1-1; D is perhaps TRBD1 (5 bases). The CDR3 runs 15 residues. The V gene lost 6 bases and the J gene lost 4 bases, with 18 bases spanning the gap. Germline V gene lookup returns CDR1 SEHNR and CDR2 FQNEAQ (reference sequence). CDR3 residues: CASSGTREFSTEAFF. In DNA form, the CDR3 reads TGTGCCAGCAGTGGGACCAGGGAGTTTAGCACTGAAGCTTTCTTT.

The chain recombines TRBV7-2 with TRBJ2-5; the D is unclear. The J call may not be correct, given that the DNA end is closer to TRBJ2-7. The CDR3 length is 14 residues. Per the germline V gene, CDR1 is SGHTA and CDR2 is FQGNSA. This CDR3 reads CASSSNLGSYEQYF. Written as DNA, the CDR3 is TGTGCCAGCAGCTCAAACCTTGGTTCCTACGAGCAGTACTTC.

J is TRBJ2-5 and V is TRBV30; no firm D call. Germline assignment: CDR1 GTSNPN and CDR2 SVGIG (reference sequence). The CDR3 is 10 amino acids. V lost 4 bases to trimming and J lost 5 bases, with 5 bases between them. The CDR3 sequence is CAWMGETQYF. The CDR3 DNA reads TGTGCCTGGATGGGGGAGACCCAGTACTTC.

This rearrangement joins TRBV20-1 to TRBJ2-4; D is unresolved. Trimming took 5 bases from V and 15 from J, leaving 17 bases between them. This CDR3 region has 11 residues. CDR1 and CDR2 (germline): DFQATT, SNEGSKA (reference sequence). CDR3: CSASRTLSSYF. CDR3 nucleotide sequence: TGCAGTGCTTCTAGGACCCTTTCGTCGTACTTC.

This chain links TRBV19 with TRBJ1-5; a weak D match, TRBD1 (5 bases). Germline values: CDR1 LNHDA, CDR2 SQIVND (reference sequence). Trimming cost V 3 bases and J 0 bases, with 9 bases left between them. The length of the CDR3 is 15 residues. The CDR3 DNA reads TGTGCCAGTAGTATCCCGGACATTAGCAATCAGCCCCAGCATTTT. Its translation is CASSIPDISNQPQHF.

As DNA, the CDR3 is TGTGCCAGCAGCTTATTTGGGGGGGGACCCGGAGGAGATACGCAGTATTTT. Its protein is CASSLFGGGPGGDTQYF. The chain joins TRBV7-9 to TRBJ2-3; 7 bases match TRBD2. The length of the CDR3 is 17 residues. With V trimmed by 2 bases and J by 5 bases, 13 bases remained unmatched. Germline values: CDR1 SEHNR, CDR2 FQNEAQ (reference sequence).

The rearrangement links TRBV6-1 to TRBJ1-1, with TRBD1 matching over 10 bases. Germline V gene lookup returns CDR1 MNHNS and CDR2 SASEGT. V lost 7 bases to trimming and J lost 9 bases; unmatched junction nucleotides: 14. The length of the CDR3 is 15 residues. CDR3 nucleotides: TGTGCCAGCAATCGGGAGACAGGGGGCATTTCTCAAGCTTTCTTT. Translated: CASNRETGGISQAFF.

The chain carries TRBV7-3 and TRBJ2-7; 15 bases are shared with TRBD2. Germline CDR1 is SGHTA and CDR2 is FQGTGA. With 5 bases clipped from V and 6 bases from J, the junction kept 2 bases outside the gene matches. The CDR3 covers 14 residues. CDR3 in DNA: TGTGCCAGCAGCGCGGGACTAGCGGGAGGCGAGCAGTACTTC. Translation: CASSAGLAGGEQYF.

The rearrangement uses TRBV11-2 and TRBJ2-1; the D is unclear. This CDR3 is built from 12 residues. Germline lookup yields CDR1 SGHAT and CDR2 FQNNGV. V was clipped by 1 base and J by 5 bases, with 3 bases between them. Here the CDR3 DNA reads TGTGCCAGCAGCTTAGTACACAATGAGCAGTTCTTC. Its protein product is CASSLVHNEQFF.